Detailed here is one T cell receptor (beta chain). This CDR3 comprises 14 residues. Trimming left V 5 bases short and J 9 bases short, with 14 bases between. Germline V gene lookup returns CDR1 MGHRA and CDR2 YSYEKL. The data derive from a study of blood T cell repertoires in COVID-19. Per the original data handling: The assay estimated nucleated cells by amplifying reference gene primers. Repertoires were generated with immunoSEQ multiplex PCR, while TCRdb's copy carries only in-frame clones and drops some. Clonal size and the V and J genes are those of that table, whereas D and trimming came from the DNA. The sample contains hundreds of thousands of clones, 90% of which appear only once. Participants came from some 23 US areas, aged roughly 18 to 95 years. Among Cohort 3 donors, those recovered had two negative PCRs, clearance, or symptom resolution.

Sequenced sample: PBMCs or T cells enriched from blood (not recorded which). The receptor comes from a man aged 55 to 69 who had recovered from COVID-19. V usage is TRBV4-1 and J usage is TRBJ1-6; no reliable D call. The CDR3: CASSSRGFGSPLHF. The CDR3 DNA follows: TGCGCCAGCAGCTCCCGAGGGTTCGGTTCACCCCTCCACTTT.